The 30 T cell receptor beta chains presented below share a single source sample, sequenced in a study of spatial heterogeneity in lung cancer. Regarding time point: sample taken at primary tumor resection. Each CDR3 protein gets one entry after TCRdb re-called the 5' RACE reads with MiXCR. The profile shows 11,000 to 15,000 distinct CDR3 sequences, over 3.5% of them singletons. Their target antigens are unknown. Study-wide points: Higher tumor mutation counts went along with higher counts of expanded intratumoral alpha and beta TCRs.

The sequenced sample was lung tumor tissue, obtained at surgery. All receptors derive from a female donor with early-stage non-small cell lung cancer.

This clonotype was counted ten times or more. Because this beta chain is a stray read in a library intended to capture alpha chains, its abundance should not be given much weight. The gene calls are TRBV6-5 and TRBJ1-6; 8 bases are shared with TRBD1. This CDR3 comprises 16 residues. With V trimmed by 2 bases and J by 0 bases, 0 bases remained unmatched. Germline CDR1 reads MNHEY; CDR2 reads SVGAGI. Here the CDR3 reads CASSYGTGSYNSPLHF. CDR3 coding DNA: TGTGCCAGCAGTTACGGGACAGGCTCCTATAATTCACCCCTCCACTTT.

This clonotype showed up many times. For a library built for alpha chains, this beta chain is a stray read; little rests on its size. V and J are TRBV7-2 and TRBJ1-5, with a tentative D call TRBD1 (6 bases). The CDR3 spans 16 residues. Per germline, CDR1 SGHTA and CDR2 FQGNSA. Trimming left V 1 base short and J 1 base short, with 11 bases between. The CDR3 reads CASSLVGGASNQPQHF. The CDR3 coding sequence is TGTGCCAGCAGCTTAGTTGGGGGGGCCAGCAATCAGCCCCAGCATTTT. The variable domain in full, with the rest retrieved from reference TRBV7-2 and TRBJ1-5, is GAGVSQSPSNKVTEKGKDVELRCDPISGHTALYWYRQSLGQGLEFLIYFQGNSAPDKSGLPSDRFSAERTGGSVSTLTIQRTQQEDSAVYLCASSLVGGASNQPQHFGDGTRLSIL.

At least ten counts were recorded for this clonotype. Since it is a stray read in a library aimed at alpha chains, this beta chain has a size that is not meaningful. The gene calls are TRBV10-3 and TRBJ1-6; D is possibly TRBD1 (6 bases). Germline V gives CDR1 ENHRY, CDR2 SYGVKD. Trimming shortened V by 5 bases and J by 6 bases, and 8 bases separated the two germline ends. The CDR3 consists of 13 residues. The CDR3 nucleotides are TGTGCCATCAGTCTACAGGGTAATTCACCCCTCCACTTT. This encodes CAISLQGNSPLHF.

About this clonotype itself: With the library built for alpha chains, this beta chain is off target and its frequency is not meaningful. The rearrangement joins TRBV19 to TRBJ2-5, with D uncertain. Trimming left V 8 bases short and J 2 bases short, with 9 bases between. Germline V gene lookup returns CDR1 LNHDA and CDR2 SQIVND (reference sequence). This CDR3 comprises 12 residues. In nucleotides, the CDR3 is TGTGCCAGTCTAGATGCGCAAGAGACCCAGTACTTC. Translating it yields CASLDAQETQYF.

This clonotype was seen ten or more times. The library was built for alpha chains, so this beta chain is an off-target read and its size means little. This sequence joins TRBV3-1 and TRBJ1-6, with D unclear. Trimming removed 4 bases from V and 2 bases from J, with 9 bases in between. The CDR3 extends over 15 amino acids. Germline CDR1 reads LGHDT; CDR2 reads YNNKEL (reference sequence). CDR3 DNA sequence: TGTGCCAGCAGCCGACTGCCTACCTATAATTCACCCCTCCACTTT. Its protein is CASSRLPTYNSPLHF.

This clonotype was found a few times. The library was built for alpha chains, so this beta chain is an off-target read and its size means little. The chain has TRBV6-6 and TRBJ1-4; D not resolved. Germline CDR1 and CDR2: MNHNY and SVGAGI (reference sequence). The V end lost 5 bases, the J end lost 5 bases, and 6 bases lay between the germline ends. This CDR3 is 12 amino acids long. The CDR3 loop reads CASSGPNEKLFF. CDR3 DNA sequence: TGTGCCAGCAGTGGCCCCAATGAAAAACTGTTTTTT.

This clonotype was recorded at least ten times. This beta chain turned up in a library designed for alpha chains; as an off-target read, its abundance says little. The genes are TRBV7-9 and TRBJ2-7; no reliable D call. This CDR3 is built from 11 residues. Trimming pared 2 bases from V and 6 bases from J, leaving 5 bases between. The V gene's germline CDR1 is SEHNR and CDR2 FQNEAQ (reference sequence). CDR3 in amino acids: CASSLFLEQYF. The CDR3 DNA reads TGTGCCAGCAGCTTATTTCTCGAGCAGTACTTC.

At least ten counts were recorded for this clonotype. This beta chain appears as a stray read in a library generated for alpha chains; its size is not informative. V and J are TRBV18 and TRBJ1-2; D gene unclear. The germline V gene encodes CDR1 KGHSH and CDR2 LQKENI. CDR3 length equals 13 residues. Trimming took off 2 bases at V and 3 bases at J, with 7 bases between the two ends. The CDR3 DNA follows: TGTGCCAGCTCACCAAATAGTGACTATGGCTACACCTTC. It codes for CASSPNSDYGYTF.

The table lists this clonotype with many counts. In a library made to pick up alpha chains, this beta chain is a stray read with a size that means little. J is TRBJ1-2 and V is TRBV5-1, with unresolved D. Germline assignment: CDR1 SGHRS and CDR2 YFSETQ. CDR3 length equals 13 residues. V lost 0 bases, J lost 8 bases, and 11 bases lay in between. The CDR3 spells CASSLEPARGYTF. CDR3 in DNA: TGCGCCAGCAGCTTGGAGCCTGCTAGAGGCTACACCTTC.

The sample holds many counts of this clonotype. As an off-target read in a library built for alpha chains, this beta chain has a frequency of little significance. The CDR3 DNA reads as TGCAGTGCTACCCAGGGGTACAATCGCAATCAGCCCCAGCATTTT. Translated, it gives CSATQGYNRNQPQHF. The rearrangement joins TRBV20-1 to TRBJ1-5; D is possibly TRBD1 (6 bases). V lost 4 bases and J lost 2, with 15 bases in between. The CDR3 is made up of 15 amino acids. From germline, CDR1 is DFQATT and CDR2 SNEGSKA (reference sequence).

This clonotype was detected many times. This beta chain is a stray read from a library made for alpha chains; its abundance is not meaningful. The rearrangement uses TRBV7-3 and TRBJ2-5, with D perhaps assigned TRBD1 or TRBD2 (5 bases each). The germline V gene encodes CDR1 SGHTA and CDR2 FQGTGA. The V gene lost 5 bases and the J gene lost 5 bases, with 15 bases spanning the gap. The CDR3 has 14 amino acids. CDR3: CASSPAHGAETQYF. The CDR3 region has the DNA TGTGCCAGCAGCCCCGCCCACGGGGCGGAGACCCAGTACTTC.

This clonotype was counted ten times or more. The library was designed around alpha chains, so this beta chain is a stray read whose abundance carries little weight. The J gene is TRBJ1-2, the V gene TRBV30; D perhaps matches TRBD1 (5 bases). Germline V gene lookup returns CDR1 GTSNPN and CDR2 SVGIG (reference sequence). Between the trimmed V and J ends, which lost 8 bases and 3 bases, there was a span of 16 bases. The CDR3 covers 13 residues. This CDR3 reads CAGRQWHDYGYTF. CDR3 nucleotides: TGTGCCGGCCGACAGTGGCATGACTATGGCTACACCTTC.

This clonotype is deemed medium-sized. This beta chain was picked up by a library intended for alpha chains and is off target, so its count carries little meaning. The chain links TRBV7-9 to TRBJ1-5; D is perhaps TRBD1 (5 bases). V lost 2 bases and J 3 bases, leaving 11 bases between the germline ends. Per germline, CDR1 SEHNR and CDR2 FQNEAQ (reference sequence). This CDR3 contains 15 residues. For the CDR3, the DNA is TGTGCCAGCAGCTTAACGTCAGGGCTCAATCAGCCCCAGCATTTT. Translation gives CASSLTSGLNQPQHF.

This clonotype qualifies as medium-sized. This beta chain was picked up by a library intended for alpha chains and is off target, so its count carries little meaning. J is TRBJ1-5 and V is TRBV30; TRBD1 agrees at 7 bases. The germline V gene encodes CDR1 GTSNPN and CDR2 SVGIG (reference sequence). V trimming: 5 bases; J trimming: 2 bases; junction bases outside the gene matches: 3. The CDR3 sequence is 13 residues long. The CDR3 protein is CAWDREGNQPQHF. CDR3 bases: TGTGCCTGGGACAGGGAGGGCAATCAGCCCCAGCATTTT.

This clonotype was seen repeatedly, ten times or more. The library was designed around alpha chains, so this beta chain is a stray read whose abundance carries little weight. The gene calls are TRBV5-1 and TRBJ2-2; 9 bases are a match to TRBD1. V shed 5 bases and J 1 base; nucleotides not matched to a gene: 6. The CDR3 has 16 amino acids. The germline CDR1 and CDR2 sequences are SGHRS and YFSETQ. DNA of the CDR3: TGCGCCAGCAGTCAGGCGGGACAGGGGAACACCGGGGAGCTGTTTTTT. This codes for CASSQAGQGNTGELFF.

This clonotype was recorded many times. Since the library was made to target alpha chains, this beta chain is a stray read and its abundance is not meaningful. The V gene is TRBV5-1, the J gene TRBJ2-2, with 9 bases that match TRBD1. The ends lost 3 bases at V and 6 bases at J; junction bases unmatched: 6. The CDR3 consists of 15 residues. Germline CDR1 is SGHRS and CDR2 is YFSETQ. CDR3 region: CASSSRDRVPGELFF. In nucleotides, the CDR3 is TGCGCCAGCAGCTCCCGGGACAGGGTCCCCGGGGAGCTGTTTTTT.

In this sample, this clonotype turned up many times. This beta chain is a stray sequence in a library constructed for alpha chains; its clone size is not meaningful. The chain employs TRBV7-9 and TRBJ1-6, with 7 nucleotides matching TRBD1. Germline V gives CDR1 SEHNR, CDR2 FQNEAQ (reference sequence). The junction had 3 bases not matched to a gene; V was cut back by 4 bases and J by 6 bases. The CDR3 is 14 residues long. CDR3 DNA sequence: TGTGCCAGCAGCTCGCAGGGGGGTAATTCACCCCTCCACTTT. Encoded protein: CASSSQGGNSPLHF. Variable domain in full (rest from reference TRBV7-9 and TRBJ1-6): DTGVSQNPRHKITKRGQNVTFRCDPISEHNRLYWYRQTLGQGPEFLTYFQNEAQLEKSRLLSDRFSAERPKGSFSTLEIQRTEQGDSAMYLCASSSQGGNSPLHFGNGTRLTVT.

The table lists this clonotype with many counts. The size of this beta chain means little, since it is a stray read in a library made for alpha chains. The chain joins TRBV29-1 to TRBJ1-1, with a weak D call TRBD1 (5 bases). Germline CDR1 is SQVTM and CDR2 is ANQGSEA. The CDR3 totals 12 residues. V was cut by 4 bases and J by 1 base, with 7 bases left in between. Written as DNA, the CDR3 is TGCAGCGTTGGTCAGGGGAACACTGAAGCTTTCTTT. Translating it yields CSVGQGNTEAFF.

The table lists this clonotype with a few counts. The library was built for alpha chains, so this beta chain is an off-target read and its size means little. Here the CDR3 reads CASSLDKNTEAFF. CDR3 sequence (DNA): TGTGCCAGCAGCTTAGATAAGAACACTGAAGCTTTCTTT. The V gene is TRBV7-8, the J gene TRBJ1-1; D remains ambiguous. With 1 base removed from V and 1 base from J, the gap between germline ends came to 4 bases. The germline CDR1 and CDR2 sequences are SGHVS and FQNEAQ. The CDR3 spans 13 residues.

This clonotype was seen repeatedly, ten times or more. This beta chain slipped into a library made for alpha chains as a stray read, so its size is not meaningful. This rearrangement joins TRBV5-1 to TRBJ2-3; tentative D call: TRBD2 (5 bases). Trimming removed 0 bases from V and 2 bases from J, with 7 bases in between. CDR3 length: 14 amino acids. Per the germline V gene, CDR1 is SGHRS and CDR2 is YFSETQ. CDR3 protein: CASSLERDTDTQYF. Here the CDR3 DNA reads TGCGCCAGCAGCTTGGAGAGGGACACAGATACGCAGTATTTT.

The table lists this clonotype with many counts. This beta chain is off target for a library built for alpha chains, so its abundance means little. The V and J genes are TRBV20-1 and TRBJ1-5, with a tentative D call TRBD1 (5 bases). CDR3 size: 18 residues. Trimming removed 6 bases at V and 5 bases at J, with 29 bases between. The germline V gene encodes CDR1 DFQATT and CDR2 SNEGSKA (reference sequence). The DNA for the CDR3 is TGCAGTGCGGCCCCGGGGGTCCGGGTCGGTAAGGGAGATCAGCCCCAGCATTTT. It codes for CSAAPGVRVGKGDQPQHF.

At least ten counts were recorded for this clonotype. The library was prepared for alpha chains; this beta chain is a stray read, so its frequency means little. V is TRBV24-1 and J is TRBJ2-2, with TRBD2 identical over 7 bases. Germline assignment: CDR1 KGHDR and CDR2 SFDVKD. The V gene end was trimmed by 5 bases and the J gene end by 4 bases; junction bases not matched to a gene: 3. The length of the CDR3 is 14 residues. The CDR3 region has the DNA TGTGCCACCAGTGTAGGCGGGGGCACCGGGGAGCTGTTTTTT. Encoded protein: CATSVGGGTGELFF.

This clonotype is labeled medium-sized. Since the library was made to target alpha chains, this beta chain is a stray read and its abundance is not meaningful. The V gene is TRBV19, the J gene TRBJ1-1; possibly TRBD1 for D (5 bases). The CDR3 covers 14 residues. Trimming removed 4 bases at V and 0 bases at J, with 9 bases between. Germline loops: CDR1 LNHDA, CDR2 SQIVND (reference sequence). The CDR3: CASSNPGVNTEAFF. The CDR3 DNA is TGTGCCAGTAGTAACCCGGGGGTGAACACTGAAGCTTTCTTT.

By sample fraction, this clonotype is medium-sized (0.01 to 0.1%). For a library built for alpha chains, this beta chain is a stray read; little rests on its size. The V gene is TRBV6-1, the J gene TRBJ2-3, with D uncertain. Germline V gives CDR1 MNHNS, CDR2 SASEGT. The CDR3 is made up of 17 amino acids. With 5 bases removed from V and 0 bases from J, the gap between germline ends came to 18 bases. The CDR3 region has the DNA TGTGCCAGCAGTCACCTAGTGCTTGCCTCTAGCACAGATACGCAGTATTTT. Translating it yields CASSHLVLASSTDTQYF.

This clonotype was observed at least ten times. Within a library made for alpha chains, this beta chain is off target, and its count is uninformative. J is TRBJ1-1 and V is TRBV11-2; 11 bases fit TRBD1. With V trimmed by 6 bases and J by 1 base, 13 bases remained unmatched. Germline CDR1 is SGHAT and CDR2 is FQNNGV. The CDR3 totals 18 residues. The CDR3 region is CASRPGPGQGGENTEAFF. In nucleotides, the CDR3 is TGTGCCAGCAGGCCTGGACCGGGACAGGGGGGAGAGAACACTGAAGCTTTCTTT.

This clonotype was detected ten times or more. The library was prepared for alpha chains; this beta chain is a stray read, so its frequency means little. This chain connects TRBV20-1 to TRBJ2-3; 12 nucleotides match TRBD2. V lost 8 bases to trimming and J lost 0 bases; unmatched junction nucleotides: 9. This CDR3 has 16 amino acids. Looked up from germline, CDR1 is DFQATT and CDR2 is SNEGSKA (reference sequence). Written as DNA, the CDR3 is TGCAGTACCCGGACTAGCGGGGATACTAGCACAGATACGCAGTATTTT. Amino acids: CSTRTSGDTSTDTQYF.

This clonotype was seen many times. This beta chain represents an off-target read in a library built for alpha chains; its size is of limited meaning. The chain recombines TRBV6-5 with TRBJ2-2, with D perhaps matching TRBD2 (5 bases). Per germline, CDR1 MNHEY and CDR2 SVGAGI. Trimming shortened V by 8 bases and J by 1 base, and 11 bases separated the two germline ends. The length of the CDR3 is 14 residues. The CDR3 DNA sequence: TGTGCCAGCGGTGAGGGCCAGAACACCGGGGAGCTGTTTTTT. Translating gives CASGEGQNTGELFF.

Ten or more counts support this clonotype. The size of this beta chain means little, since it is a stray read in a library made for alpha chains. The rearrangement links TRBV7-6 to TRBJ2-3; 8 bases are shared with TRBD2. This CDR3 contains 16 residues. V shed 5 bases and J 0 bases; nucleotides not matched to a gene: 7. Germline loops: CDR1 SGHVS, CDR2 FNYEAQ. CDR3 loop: CASSPITSGSTDTQYF. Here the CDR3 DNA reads TGTGCCAGCAGCCCGATTACTAGCGGTAGCACAGATACGCAGTATTTT.

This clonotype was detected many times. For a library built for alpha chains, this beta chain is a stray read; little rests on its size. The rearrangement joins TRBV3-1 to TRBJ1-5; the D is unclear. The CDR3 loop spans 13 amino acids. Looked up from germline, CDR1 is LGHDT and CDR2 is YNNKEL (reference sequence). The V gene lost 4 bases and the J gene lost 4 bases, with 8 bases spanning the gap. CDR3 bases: TGTGCCAGCAGCCGGCCGGGTAATCAGCCCCAGCATTTT. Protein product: CASSRPGNQPQHF.

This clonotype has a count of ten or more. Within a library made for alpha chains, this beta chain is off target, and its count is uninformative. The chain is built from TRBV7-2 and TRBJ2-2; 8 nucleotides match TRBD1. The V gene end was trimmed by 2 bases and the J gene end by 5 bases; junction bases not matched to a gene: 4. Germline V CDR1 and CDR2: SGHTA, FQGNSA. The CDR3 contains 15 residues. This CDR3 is CASSLTQGETGELFF. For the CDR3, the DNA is TGTGCCAGCAGCTTAACACAGGGGGAGACCGGGGAGCTGTTTTTT.